What follows is one TCR beta chain and its context. J was trimmed by 4 bases and V by 2 bases; bases with no gene match: 5. Germline V gene lookup returns CDR1 MNHNS and CDR2 SASEGT. The CDR3 loop spans 17 amino acids. The data were obtained in a study of blood T cell repertoires in COVID-19. On the study more broadly: In each case, the material was cDNA or gDNA derived from T cells, B-cell-depleted T cells, or PBMCs.

Source study methods: Estimates of nucleated cell counts were drawn from the amplification of reference gene primers. Using immunoSEQ multiplex PCR, the repertoire was profiled, and TCRdb retains in-frame clones only, with some absent. V and J calls and clone size are as listed in that table; D and trimming were resolved from the DNA. This table holds about 220,000 clones, approximately 82% found once. The sequence came from a man aged 50-59 years with active or convalescent COVID-19. Sequencing was done on a sample of peripheral blood. This rearrangement joins TRBV6-1 to TRBJ2-2, with 12 bases fitting TRBD2. The CDR3 sequence: CASSERLTSGSTGELFF. The CDR3 nucleotides read TGTGCCAGCAGTGAACGCCTGACTAGCGGGAGCACCGGGGAGCTGTTTTTT.